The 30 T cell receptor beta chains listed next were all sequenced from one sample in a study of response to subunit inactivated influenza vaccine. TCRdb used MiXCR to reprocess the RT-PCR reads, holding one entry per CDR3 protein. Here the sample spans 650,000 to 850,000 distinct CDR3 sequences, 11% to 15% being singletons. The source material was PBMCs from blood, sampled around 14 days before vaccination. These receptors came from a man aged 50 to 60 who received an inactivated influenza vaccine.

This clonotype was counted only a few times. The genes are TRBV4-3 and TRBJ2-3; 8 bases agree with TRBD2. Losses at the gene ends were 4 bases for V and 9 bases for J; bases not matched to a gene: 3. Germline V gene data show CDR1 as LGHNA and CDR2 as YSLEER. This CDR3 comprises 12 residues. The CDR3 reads CASSRTGGTQYF. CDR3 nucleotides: TGCGCCAGCAGCCGGACGGGGGGGACGCAGTATTTT.

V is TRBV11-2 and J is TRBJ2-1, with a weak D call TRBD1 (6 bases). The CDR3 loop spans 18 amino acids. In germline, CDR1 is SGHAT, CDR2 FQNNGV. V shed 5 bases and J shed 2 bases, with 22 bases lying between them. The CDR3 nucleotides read TGTGCCAGCAGCCCCGCCGGGACAAGGGCCCCTACCTACAATGAGCAGTTCTTC. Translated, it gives CASSPAGTRAPTYNEQFF.

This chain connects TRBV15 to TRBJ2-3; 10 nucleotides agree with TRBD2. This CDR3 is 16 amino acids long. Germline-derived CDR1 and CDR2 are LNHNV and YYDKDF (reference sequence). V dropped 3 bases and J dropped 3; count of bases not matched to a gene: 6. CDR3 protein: CATSRGLAGATDTQYF. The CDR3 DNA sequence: TGTGCCACCAGCAGGGGGCTAGCGGGAGCGACAGATACGCAGTATTTT.

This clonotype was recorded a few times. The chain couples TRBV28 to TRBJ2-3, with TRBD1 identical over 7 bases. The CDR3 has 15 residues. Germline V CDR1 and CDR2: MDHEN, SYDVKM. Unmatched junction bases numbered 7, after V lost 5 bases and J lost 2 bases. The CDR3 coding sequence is TGTGCCAGCAGTAACTGGGGGACAGACACAGATACGCAGTATTTT. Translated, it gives CASSNWGTDTDTQYF.

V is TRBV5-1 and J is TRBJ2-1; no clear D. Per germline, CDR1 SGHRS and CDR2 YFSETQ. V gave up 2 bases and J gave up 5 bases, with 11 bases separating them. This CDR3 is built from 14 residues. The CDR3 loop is CASSFGPENNEQFF. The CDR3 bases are TGCGCCAGCAGCTTTGGGCCGGAGAACAATGAGCAGTTCTTC.

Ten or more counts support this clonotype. The chain's CDR3 is CASSLWVSSGNEQFF. As DNA, the CDR3 is TGTGCCAGCAGTTTATGGGTAAGCTCGGGTAATGAGCAGTTCTTC. The V and J genes are TRBV27 and TRBJ2-1; D not resolved. From germline, CDR1 is MNHEY and CDR2 SMNVEV (reference sequence). CDR3 length equals 15 residues. Trimming cost V 1 base and J 7 bases, with 14 bases left between them.

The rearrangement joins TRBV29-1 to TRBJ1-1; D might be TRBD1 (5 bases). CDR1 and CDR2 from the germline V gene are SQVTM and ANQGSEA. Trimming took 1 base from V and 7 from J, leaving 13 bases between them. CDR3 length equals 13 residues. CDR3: CSVEGVGGGEAFF. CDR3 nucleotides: TGCAGCGTTGAAGGTGTGGGGGGGGGTGAAGCTTTCTTT.

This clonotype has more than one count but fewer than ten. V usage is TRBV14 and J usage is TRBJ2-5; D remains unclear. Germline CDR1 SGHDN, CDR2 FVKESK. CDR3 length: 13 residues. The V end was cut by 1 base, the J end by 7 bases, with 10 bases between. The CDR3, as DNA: TGTGCCAGCAGCCAAGTCTATTTAGGGACCCAGTACTTC. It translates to CASSQVYLGTQYF.

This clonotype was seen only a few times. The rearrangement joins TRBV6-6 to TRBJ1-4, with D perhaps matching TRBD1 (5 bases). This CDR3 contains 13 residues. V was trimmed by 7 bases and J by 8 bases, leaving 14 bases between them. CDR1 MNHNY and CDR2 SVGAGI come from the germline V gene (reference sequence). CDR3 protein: CASTQGREEKLFF. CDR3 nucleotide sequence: TGTGCCAGCACTCAGGGTCGGGAGGAAAAACTGTTTTTT.

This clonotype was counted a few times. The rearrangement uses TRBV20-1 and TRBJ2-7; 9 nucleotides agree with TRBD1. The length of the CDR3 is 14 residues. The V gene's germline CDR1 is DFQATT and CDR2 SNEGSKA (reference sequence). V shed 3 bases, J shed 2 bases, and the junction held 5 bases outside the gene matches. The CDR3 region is CSARAGTGPYEQYF. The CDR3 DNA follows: TGCAGTGCTAGGGCCGGGACAGGGCCCTACGAGCAGTACTTC.

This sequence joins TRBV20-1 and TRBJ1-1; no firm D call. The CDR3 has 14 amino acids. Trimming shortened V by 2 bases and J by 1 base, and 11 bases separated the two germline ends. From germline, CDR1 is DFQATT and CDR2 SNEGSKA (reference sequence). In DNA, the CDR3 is TGCAGTGCTAGAAAGGGCGGGCCGAACACTGAAGCTTTCTTT. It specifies CSARKGGPNTEAFF.

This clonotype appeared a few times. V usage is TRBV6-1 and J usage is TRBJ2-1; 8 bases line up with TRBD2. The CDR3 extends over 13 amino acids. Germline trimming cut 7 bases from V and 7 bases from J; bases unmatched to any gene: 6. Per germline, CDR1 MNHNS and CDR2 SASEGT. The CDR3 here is CASTRPGGNEQFF. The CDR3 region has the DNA TGTGCCAGCACCCGACCGGGGGGGAATGAGCAGTTCTTC.

CDR3 region: CSVEEEYEQFF. CDR3 coding DNA: TGCAGCGTTGAAGAGGAGTATGAGCAGTTCTTC. The J gene is TRBJ2-1, the V gene TRBV29-1, with D hard to call. The CDR3 totals 11 residues. Germline CDR1 SQVTM, CDR2 ANQGSEA. Trimming pared 0 bases from V and 8 bases from J, leaving 5 bases between.

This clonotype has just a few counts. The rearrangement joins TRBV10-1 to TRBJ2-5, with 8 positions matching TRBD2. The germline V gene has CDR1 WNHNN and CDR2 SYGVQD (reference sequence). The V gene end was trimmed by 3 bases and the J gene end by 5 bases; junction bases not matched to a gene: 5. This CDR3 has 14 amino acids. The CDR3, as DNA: TGCGCCAGCAGTGACTCGGGGGGGCCGGAGACCCAGTACTTC. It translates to CASSDSGGPETQYF.

In DNA, the CDR3 is TGTGCCAGCAGCCAAATAGCGGGGAAGGACACCGGGGAGCTGTTTTTT. Translation: CASSQIAGKDTGELFF. This chain connects TRBV3-1 to TRBJ2-2; 8 positions agree with TRBD2. In germline, CDR1 is LGHDT, CDR2 YNNKEL (reference sequence). V dropped 2 bases and J dropped 3; count of bases not matched to a gene: 5. The CDR3 totals 16 residues.

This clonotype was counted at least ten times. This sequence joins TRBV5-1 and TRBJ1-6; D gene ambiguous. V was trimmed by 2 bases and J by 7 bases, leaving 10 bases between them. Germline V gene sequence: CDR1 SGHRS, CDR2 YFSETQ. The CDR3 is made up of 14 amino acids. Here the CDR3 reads CASSFTGRNSPLHF. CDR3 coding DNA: TGCGCCAGCAGCTTTACCGGGAGAAATTCACCCCTCCACTTT.

The CDR3 DNA reads as TGCGCCAGCAGCTTGGCCGGGACAGGGGCTGTCGATACGCAGTATTTT. Translation gives CASSLAGTGAVDTQYF. The rearrangement links TRBV5-1 to TRBJ2-3, with 10 positions matching TRBD1. Per germline, CDR1 SGHRS and CDR2 YFSETQ. With 0 bases clipped from V and 6 bases from J, the junction kept 7 bases outside the gene matches. This CDR3 is 16 amino acids long.

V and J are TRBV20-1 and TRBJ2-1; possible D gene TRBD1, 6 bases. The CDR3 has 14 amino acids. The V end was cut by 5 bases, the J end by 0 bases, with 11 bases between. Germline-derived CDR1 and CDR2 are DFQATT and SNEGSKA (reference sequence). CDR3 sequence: CSASDSLSYNEQFF. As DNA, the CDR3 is TGCAGTGCTTCGGACAGCCTCTCCTACAATGAGCAGTTCTTC.

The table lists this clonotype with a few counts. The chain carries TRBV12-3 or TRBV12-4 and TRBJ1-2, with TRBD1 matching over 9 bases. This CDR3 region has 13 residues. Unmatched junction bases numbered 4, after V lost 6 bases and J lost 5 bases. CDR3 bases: TGTGCCAGCAGGGGGACAGGGCGATATGGCTACACCTTC. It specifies CASRGTGRYGYTF.

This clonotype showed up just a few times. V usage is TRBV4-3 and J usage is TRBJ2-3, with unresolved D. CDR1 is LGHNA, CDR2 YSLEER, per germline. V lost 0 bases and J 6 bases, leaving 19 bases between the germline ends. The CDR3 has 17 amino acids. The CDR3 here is CASSQDPRPSIDDTQYF. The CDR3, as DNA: TGCGCCAGCAGCCAAGATCCGAGACCCTCAATCGATGATACGCAGTATTTT.

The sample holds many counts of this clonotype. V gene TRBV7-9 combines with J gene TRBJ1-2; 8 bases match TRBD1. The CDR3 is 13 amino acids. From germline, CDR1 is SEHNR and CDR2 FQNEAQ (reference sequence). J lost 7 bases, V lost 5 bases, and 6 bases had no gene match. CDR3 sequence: CASSPWTGTGYTF. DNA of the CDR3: TGTGCCAGCAGCCCCTGGACAGGGACTGGCTACACCTTC.

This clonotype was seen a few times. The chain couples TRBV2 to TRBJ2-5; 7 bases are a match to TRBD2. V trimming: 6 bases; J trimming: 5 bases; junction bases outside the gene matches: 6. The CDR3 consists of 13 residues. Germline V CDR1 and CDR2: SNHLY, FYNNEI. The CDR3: CASRGGTDETQYF. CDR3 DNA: TGTGCCAGCAGGGGAGGGACCGACGAGACCCAGTACTTC. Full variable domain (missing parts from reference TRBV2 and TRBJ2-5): EPEVTQTPSHQVTQMGQEVILRCVPISNHLYFYWYRQILGQKVEFLVSFYNNEISEKSEIFDDQFSVERPDGSNFTLKIRSTKLEDSAMYFCASRGGTDETQYFGPGTRLLVL.

The CDR3 loop reads CASSSGAGEQYF. CDR3 in DNA: TGTGCCAGCAGCTCCGGGGCGGGCGAGCAGTACTTC. V usage is TRBV7-3 and J usage is TRBJ2-7, with D perhaps assigned TRBD1 or TRBD2 (5 bases each). CDR1 and CDR2 from the germline V gene are SGHTA and FQGTGA. Deletions cut 4 bases from V and 6 bases from J, with 10 bases between. The CDR3 length is 12 residues.

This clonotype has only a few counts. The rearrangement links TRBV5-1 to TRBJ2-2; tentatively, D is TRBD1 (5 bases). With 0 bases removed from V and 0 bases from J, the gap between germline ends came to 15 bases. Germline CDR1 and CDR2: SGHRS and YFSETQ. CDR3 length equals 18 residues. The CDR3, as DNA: TGCGCCAGCAGCTTGGTCCCCCAGGGTCCCGCGAACACCGGGGAGCTGTTTTTT. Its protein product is CASSLVPQGPANTGELFF. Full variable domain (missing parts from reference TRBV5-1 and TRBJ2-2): KAGVTQTPRYLIKTRGQQVTLSCSPISGHRSVSWYQQTPGQGLQFLFEYFSETQRNKGNFPGRFSGRQFSNSRSEMNVSTLELGDSALYLCASSLVPQGPANTGELFFGEGSRLTVL.

CDR3 sequence: CASSGRLPTNEKLFF. In DNA, the CDR3 is TGCGCCAGCAGCGGACGACTGCCAACTAATGAAAAACTGTTTTTT. This chain uses TRBV4-1 with TRBJ1-4, with D unresolved. The CDR3 has 15 residues. Trimming took off 5 bases at V and 0 bases at J, with 10 bases between the two ends. From germline, CDR1 is MGHRA and CDR2 YSYEKL.

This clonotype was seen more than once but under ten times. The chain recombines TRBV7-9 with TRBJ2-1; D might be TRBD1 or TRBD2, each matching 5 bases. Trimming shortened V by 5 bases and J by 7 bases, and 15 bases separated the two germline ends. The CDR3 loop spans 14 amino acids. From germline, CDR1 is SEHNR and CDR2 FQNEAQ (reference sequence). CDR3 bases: TGTGCCAGCAGCACCACCGGGACGGAGAATGAGCAGTTCTTC. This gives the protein CASSTTGTENEQFF.

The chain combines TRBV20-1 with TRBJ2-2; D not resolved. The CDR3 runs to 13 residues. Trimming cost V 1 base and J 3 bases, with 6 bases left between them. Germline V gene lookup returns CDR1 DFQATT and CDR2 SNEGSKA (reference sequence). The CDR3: CSARVGHTGELFF. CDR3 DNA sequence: TGCAGTGCTAGAGTGGGTCACACCGGGGAGCTGTTTTTT.

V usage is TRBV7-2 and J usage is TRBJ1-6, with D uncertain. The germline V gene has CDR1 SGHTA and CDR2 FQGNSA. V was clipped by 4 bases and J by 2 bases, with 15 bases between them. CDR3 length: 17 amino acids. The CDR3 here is CASSSPVGVTYNSPLHF. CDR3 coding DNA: TGTGCCAGCAGCTCCCCCGTTGGGGTCACCTATAATTCACCCCTCCACTTT. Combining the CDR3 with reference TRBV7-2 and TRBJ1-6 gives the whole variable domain GAGVSQSPSNKVTEKGKDVELRCDPISGHTALYWYRQSLGQGLEFLIYFQGNSAPDKSGLPSDRFSAERTGGSVSTLTIQRTQQEDSAVYLCASSSPVGVTYNSPLHFGNGTRLTVT.

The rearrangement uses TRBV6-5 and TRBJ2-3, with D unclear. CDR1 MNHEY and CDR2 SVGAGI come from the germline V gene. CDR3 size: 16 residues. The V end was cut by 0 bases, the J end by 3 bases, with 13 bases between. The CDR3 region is CASSYSSSSQTDTQYF. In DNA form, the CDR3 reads TGTGCCAGCAGTTACTCTTCTAGTTCCCAGACAGATACGCAGTATTTT.

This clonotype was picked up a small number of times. CDR3 DNA: TGCGCCAGCAGCTTGGAAGGGACAGGGGTCTACGAGCAGTACTTC. Protein sequence: CASSLEGTGVYEQYF. The J gene is TRBJ2-7, the V gene TRBV5-1; 10 bases agree with TRBD1. The germline V gene has CDR1 SGHRS and CDR2 YFSETQ. The CDR3 contains 15 residues. The trim removed 0 bases at V and 3 bases at J, leaving 3 bases unmatched.